This T cell receptor beta chain was found in a study of T cell clonality in common variable immunodeficiency. General study results and limits: Fewer deletions and N-nucleotide insertions were reportedly seen in common variable immunodeficiency TCR beta sequences.

Patients and controls were mostly of Caucasian heritage. For at least one year, all CVID subjects received replacement immunoglobulin. Blood samples were heparinized, about 5 to 9 ml per donor. Sequencing input was equivalent genomic DNA from CVID and controls. TCRdb's copy holds only in-frame clones and misses some; the assay was immunoSEQ multiplex PCR. Recorded here are approximately 30,000 clones, with no singletons, and the ten leading clones hold under 4%. V was clipped by 0 bases and J by 2 bases, with 14 bases between them. The CDR3 covers 16 residues. This clone has just a few counts. The antigen is not known. The CDR3 goes on 3 residues after the read ends, and that part is filled in from the germline J gene.

The chain couples TRBV23-1 to TRBJ2-7, with D perhaps matching TRBD1 (6 bases). TRBV23-1 is known as an ORF, though its function is uncertain. The sequence was collected from a human donor with common variable immunodeficiency. The sample comprised peripheral blood mononuclear cells. The covered CDR3 bases are TGCGCCAGCAGTCAATCGGACAGTTCCACTCCCTACGAG. It encodes CASSQSDSSTPYE. In full, the CDR3 is CASSQSDSSTPYEQYF.